This section outlines one T cell receptor (beta chain) sequence together with its context. The data were obtained in a study of blood T cell repertoires in COVID-19. Trimming removed 2 bases from V and 4 bases from J; junction bases left unmatched: 7. CDR1 KGHSH and CDR2 LQKENI come from the germline V gene. The CDR3 loop spans 16 amino acids. Sequencing used immunoSEQ multiplex PCR; TCRdb keeps in-frame clones, though not all of them. In the table there are about 210,000 clones, about 90% of which are singletons. The sample taken for sequencing was peripheral blood. V and J are TRBV18 and TRBJ2-3, with 9 bases aligning to TRBD2. This TCR was sampled from a man aged 25 to 40 with acute or convalescent COVID-19. The CDR3 region is CASSPYLAGFADTQYF. The CDR3 DNA follows: TGTGCCAGCTCACCATACCTAGCGGGATTCGCAGATACGCAGTATTTT.